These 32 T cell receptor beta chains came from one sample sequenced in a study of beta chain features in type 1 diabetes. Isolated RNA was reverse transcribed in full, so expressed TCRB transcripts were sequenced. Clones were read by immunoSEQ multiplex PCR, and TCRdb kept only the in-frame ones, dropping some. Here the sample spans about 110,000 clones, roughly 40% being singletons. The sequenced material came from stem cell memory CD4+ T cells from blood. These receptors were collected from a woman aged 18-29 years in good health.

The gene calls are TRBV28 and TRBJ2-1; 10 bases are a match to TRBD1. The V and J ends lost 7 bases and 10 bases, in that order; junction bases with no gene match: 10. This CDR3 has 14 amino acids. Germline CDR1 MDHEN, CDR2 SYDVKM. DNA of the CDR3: TGTGCCAGCATCCGGGGACAGGGGATAAACGAGCAGTTCTTC. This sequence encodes CASIRGQGINEQFF.

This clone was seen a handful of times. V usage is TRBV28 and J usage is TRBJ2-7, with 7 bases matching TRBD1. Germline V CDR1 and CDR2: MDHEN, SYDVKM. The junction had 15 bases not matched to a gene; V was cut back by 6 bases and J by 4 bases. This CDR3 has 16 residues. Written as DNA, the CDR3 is TGTGCCAGCAGCGCGAACCCCGGGACAGCGCTTTACGAGCAGTACTTC. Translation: CASSANPGTALYEQYF.

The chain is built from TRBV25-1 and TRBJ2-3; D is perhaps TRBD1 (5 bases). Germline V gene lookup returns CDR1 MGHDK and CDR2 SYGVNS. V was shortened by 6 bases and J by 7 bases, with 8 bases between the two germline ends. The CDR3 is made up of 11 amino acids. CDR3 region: CASRTVHTQYF. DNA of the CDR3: TGTGCCAGCAGGACAGTCCATACGCAGTATTTT.

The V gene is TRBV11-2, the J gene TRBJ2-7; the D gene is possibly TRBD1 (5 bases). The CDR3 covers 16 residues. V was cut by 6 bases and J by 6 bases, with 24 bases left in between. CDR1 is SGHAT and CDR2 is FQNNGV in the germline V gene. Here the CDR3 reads CASRVKPDMTSGEQYF. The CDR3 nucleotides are TGTGCCAGCAGGGTCAAACCGGACATGACTTCAGGCGAGCAGTACTTC.

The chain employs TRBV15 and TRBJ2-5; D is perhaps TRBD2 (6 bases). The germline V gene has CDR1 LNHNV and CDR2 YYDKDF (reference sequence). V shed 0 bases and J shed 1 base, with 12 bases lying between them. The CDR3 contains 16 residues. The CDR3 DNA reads TGTGCCACCAGCAGAGATCTAGGAGGGCCCCAAGAGACCCAGTACTTC. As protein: CATSRDLGGPQETQYF.

CDR3 bases: TGTGCCAGCAGCCCCTACGGGGGTGGCTACACCTTC. Translation gives CASSPYGGGYTF. This rearrangement joins TRBV7-6 to TRBJ1-2, with D maybe TRBD1 (5 bases). Trimming shortened V by 5 bases and J by 7 bases, and 11 bases separated the two germline ends. There are 12 residues in the CDR3. Germline CDR1 is SGHVS and CDR2 is FNYEAQ.

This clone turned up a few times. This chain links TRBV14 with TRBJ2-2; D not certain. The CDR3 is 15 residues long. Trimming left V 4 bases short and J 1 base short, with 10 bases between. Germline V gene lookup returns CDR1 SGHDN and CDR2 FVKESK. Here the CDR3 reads CASSLSNLNTGELFF. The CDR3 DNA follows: TGTGCCAGCAGCCTTAGTAACTTGAACACCGGGGAGCTGTTTTTT.

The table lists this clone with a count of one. CDR3 sequence (DNA): TGTGCCAGCAGATCCCCCTTAGGACAGGGCCCAGCTAATCAGCCCCAGCATTTT. Translation gives CASRSPLGQGPANQPQHF. The V call is TRBV2, the J call TRBJ1-5, with 8 positions matching TRBD1. After removal of 6 bases from V and 4 bases from J, the junction contained 17 bases not matched to a gene. CDR3 length: 18 residues. Germline-derived CDR1 and CDR2 are SNHLY and FYNNEI.

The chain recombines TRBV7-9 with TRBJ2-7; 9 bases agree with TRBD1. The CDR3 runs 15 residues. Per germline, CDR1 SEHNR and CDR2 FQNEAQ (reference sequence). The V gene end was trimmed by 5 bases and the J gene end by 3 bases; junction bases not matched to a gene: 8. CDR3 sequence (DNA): TGTGCCAGCAGCGCGCCGGACAGGGGTCGCTACGAGCAGTACTTC. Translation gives CASSAPDRGRYEQYF.

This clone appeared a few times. Written as DNA, the CDR3 is TGCAGCGTATCAGGGTATCGGACTGAAGCTTTCTTT. This sequence encodes CSVSGYRTEAFF. This chain joins TRBV29-1 and TRBJ1-1; the D gene is possibly TRBD1 (5 bases). V shed 6 bases and J shed 5 bases, with 13 bases lying between them. Germline V gives CDR1 SQVTM, CDR2 ANQGSEA. CDR3 size: 12 residues.

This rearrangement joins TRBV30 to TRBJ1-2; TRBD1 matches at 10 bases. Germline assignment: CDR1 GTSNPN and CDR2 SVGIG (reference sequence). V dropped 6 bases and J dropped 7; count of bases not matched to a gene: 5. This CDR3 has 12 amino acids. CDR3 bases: TGTGCCTGTAGACAGGGGGCCGGTGGCTACACCTTC. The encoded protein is CACRQGAGGYTF.

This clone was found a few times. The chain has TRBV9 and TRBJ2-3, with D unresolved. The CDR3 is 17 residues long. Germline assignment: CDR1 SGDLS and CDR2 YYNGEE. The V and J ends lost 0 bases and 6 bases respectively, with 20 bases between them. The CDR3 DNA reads TGTGCCAGCAGCGTAGGAGGTACGAGCCCTGTAACCGATACGCAGTATTTT. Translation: CASSVGGTSPVTDTQYF.

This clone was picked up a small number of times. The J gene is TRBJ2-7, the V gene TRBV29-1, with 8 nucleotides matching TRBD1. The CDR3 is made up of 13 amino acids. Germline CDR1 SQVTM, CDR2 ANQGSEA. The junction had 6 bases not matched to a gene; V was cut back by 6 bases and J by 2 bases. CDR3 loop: CSVKGQATYEQYF. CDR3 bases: TGCAGCGTGAAGGGACAGGCCACCTACGAGCAGTACTTC.

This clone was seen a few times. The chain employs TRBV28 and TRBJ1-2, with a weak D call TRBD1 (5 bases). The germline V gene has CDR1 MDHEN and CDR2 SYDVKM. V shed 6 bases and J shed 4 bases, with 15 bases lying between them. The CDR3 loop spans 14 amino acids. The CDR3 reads CASSPPRVLYGYTF. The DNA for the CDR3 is TGTGCCAGCAGCCCCCCCAGGGTCCTCTATGGCTACACCTTC.

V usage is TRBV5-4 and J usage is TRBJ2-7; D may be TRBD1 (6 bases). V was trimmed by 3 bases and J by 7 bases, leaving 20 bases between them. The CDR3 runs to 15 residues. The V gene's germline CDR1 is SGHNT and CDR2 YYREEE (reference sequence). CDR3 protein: CASSSVPREGEEQYF. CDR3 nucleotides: TGTGCCAGCAGCTCGGTACCCCGAGAGGGGGAGGAGCAGTACTTC. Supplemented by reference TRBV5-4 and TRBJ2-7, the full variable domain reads ETGVTQSPTHLIKTRGQQVTLRCSSQSGHNTVSWYQQALGQGPQFIFQYYREEENGRGNFPPRFSGLQFPNYSSELNVNALELDDSALYLCASSSVPREGEEQYFGPGTRLTVT.

As DNA, the CDR3 is TGTGCCAGCGCACCCAGGGTCTGGACCCACGAGCAGTACTTC. Its translation is CASAPRVWTHEQYF. The chain has TRBV27 and TRBJ2-7, with TRBD1 as a possible D gene (5 bases). In germline, CDR1 is MNHEY, CDR2 SMNVEV (reference sequence). The CDR3 extends over 14 amino acids. Between the trimmed V and J ends, which lost 8 bases and 5 bases, there was a span of 19 bases.

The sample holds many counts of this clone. CDR3 amino acids: CAWSVGYEQYF. CDR3 in DNA: TGTGCCTGGAGTGTCGGGTACGAGCAGTACTTC. The chain joins TRBV30 to TRBJ2-7; D gene uncertain. Per germline, CDR1 GTSNPN and CDR2 SVGIG (reference sequence). This CDR3 comprises 11 residues. The V and J ends lost 0 bases and 4 bases respectively, with 4 bases between them.

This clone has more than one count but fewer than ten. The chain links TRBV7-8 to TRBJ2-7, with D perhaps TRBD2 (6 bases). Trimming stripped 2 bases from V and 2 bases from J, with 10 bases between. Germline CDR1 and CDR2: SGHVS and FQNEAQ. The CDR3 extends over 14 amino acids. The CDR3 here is CASSLYGGTYEQYF. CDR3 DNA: TGTGCCAGCAGCTTATACGGGGGAACCTACGAGCAGTACTTC. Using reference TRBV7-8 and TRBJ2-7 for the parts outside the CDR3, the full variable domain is GAGVSQSPRYKVAKRGQDVALRCDPISGHVSLFWYQQALGQGPEFLTYFQNEAQLDKSGLPSDRFFAERPEGSVSTLKIQRTQQEDSAVYLCASSLYGGTYEQYFGPGTRLTVT.

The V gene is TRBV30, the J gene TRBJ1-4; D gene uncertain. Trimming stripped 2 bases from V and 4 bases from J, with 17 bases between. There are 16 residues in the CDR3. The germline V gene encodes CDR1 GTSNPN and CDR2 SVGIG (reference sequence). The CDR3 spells CAWSSRLLPLNEKLFF. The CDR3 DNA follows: TGTGCCTGGAGTTCTCGACTCTTGCCCCTTAATGAAAAACTGTTTTTT.

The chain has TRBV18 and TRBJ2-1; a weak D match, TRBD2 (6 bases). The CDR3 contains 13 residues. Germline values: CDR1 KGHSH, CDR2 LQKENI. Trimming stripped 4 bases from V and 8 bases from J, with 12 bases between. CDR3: CASSRDGGDEQFF. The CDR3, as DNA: TGTGCCAGCTCACGGGACGGGGGTGATGAGCAGTTCTTC.

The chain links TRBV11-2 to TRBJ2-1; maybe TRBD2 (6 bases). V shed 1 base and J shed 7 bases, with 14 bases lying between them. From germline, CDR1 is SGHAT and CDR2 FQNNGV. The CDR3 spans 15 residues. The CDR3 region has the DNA TGTGCCAGCAGCTTAGTTTTCCTAGCGAAAAATGAGCAGTTCTTC. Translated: CASSLVFLAKNEQFF.

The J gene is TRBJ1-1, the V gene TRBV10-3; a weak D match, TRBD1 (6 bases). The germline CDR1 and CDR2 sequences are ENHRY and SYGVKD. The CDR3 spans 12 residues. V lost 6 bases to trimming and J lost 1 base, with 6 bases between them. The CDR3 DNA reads TGTGCCATCAGGACAGGGAACACTGAAGCTTTCTTT. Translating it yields CAIRTGNTEAFF.

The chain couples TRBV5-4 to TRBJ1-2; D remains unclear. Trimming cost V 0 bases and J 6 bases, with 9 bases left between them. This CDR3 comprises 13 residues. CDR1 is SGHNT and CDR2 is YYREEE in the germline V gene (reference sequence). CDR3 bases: TGTGCCAGCAGCTTGGACTTCACCAATGGCTACACCTTC. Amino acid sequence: CASSLDFTNGYTF.

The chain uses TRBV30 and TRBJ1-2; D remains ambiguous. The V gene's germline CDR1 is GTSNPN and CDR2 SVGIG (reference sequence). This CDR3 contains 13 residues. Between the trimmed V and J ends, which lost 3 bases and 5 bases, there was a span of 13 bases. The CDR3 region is CAWREGGNYGYTF. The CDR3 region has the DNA TGTGCCTGGAGAGAAGGCGGGAATTATGGCTACACCTTC. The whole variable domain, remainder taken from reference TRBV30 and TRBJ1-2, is SQTIHQWPATLVQPVGSPLSLECTVEGTSNPNLYWYRQAAGRGLQLLFYSVGIGQISSEVPQNLSASRPQDRQFILSSKKLLLSDSGFYLCAWREGGNYGYTFGSGTRLTVV.

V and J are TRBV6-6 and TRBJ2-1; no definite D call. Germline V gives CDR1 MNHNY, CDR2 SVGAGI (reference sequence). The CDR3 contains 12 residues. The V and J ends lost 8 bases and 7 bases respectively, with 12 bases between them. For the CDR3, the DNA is TGTGCCAGCCGGTTCCGTGGTAATGAGCAGTTCTTC. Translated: CASRFRGNEQFF.

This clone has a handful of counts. This CDR3 is CASSLVWGVLFF. CDR3 coding DNA: TGTGCCAGCAGCTTAGTCTGGGGCGTGCTGTTTTTT. V gene TRBV7-2 combines with J gene TRBJ2-2; a possible D gene is TRBD1 (5 bases). Trimming pared 1 base from V and 13 bases from J, leaving 10 bases between. CDR1 SGHTA and CDR2 FQGNSA come from the germline V gene. This CDR3 contains 12 residues.

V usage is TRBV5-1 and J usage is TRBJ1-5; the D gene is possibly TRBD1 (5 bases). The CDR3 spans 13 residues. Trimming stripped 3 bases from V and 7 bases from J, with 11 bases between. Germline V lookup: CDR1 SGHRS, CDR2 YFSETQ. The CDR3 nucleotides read TGCGCCAGCAGCTCCCGGGGGAACCAGCCCCAGCATTTT. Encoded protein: CASSSRGNQPQHF.

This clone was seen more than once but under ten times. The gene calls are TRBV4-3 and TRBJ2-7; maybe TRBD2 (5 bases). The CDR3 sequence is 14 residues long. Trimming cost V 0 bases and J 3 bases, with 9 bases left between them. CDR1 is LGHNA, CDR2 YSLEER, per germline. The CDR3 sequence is CASSQDLGIYEQYF. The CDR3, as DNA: TGCGCCAGCAGCCAAGATCTCGGGATCTACGAGCAGTACTTC.

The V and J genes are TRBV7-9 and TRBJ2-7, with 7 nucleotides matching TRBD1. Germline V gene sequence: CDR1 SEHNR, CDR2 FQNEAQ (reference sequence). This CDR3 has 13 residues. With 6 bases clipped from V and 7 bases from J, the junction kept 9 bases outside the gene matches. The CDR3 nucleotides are TGTGCCAGCAGTTTCCCGGGACAGAGTGAGCAGTACTTC. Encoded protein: CASSFPGQSEQYF.

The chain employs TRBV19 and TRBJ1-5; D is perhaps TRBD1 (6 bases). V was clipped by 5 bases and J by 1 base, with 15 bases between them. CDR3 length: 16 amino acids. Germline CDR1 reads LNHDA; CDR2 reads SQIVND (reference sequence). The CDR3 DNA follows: TGTGCCAGTAGTCTCCGAACAGGGACGAGCAATCAGCCCCAGCATTTT. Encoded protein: CASSLRTGTSNQPQHF.

Written as DNA, the CDR3 is TGTGCCAGCAGTTCTCCCCCGGGGGTAGCAGATACGCAGTATTTT. It specifies CASSSPPGVADTQYF. The gene calls are TRBV28 and TRBJ2-3; TRBD2 might be the D (6 bases). Germline CDR1 MDHEN, CDR2 SYDVKM. The CDR3 spans 15 residues. V was cut by 4 bases and J by 4 bases, with 15 bases left in between.

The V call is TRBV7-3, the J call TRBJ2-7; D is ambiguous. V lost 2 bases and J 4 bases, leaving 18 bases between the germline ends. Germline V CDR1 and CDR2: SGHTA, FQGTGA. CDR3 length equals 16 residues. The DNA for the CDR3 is TGTGCCAGCAGCTTATACCCCCCAGTCTCCGGGTACGAGCAGTACTTC. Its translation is CASSLYPPVSGYEQYF.